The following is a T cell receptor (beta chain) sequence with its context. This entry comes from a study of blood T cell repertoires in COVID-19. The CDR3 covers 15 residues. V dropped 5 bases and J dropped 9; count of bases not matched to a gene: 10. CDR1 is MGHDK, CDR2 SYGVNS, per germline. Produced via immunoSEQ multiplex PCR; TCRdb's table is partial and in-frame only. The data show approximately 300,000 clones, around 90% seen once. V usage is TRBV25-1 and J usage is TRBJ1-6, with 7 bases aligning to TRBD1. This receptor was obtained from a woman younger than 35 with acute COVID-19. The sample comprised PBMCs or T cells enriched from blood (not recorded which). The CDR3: CASSPPTGYGSPLHF. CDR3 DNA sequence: TGTGCCAGCAGTCCACCGACAGGGTACGGTTCACCCCTCCACTTT.